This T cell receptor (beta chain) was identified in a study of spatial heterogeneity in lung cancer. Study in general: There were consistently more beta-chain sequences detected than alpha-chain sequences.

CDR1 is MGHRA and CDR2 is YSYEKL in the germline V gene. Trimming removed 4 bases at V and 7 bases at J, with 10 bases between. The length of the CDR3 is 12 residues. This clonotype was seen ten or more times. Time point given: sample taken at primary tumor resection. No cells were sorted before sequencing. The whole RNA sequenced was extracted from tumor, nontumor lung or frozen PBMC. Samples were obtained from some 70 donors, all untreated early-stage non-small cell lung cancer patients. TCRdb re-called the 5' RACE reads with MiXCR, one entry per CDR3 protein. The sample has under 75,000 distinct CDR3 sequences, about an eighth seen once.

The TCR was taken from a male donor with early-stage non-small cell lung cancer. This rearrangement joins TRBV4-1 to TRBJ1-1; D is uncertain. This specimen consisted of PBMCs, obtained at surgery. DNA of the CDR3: TGCGCCAGCAGCCCGGACGGGGTTGAAGCTTTCTTT. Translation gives CASSPDGVEAFF.